Below, one TCR beta chain is given with its context. The data were obtained in a study of cytomegalovirus exposure and HLA in healthy donors. Study-level information: The 120 or so validation repertoires were reported in a later analysis to have been generated on the same platform as the roughly 670 first-cohort repertoires.

Libraries were prepared by immunoSEQ multiplex PCR; TCRdb keeps only in-frame clonotypes and omits some of them. This sample yields 130,000 to 150,000 clones, of which just over 85% are seen a single time; about 7.9% belongs to the top ten. The germline gives CDR1 SGHAT, CDR2 FQDESV (reference sequence). The CDR3 spans 15 residues. Trimming at V came to 5 bases and at J to 5 bases, leaving 6 bases not matched to a gene. The sequencing input was PBMCs. The sequence derives from a woman aged 18-35 years in good health and CMV-seropositive. V and J are TRBV11-1 and TRBJ2-5; TRBD1 aligns across 12 bases. The CDR3 region has the DNA TGTGCCAGCAGCGGTCGGGACAGGGGGCTGGAGACCCAGTACTTC. Encoded protein: CASSGRDRGLETQYF.